A single sample gave rise to the 6 T cell receptor beta chains below, sequenced in a study of T cells in Graves' hyperthyroidism and ophthalmopathy. RNA transcripts served as the template for amplifying TCR beta CDR3 regions. HTBI primers drove first-round RT-PCR of the TCR CDR3. Via MiXCR, TCRdb re-called the multiplex PCR reads, giving one row per CDR3 protein. The table includes under 400,000 distinct CDR3 sequences, less than 15% detected once. The sequencing input was blood. The receptors derive from a woman aged 18-30 years with Graves' hyperthyroidism.

The rearrangement joins TRBV20-1 to TRBJ1-3; 8 bases fit TRBD1. Germline V gene sequence: CDR1 DFQATT, CDR2 SNEGSKA (reference sequence). V dropped 3 bases and J dropped 4; count of bases not matched to a gene: 8. The CDR3 runs to 15 residues. The CDR3 is CSASPPTGAGNTIYF. CDR3 DNA sequence: TGCAGTGCTAGTCCCCCGACAGGGGCAGGAAACACCATATATTTT.

This clonotype was detected a few times. The chain is built from TRBV6-1 and TRBJ2-4; weak D call: TRBD1 (6 bases). Trimming left V 6 bases short and J 9 bases short, with 18 bases between. CDR1 MNHNS and CDR2 SASEGT come from the germline V gene. The CDR3 has 14 residues. The CDR3 nucleotides are TGTGCCAGCAGGCAGCAGACAGGACGCGGCATTCAGTACTTC. Translation: CASRQQTGRGIQYF.

The J gene is TRBJ2-7, the V gene TRBV4-2, with 10 bases lining up with TRBD2. V lost 1 base and J lost 0; bases outside the gene matches: 9. The CDR3 is 18 amino acids. In germline, CDR1 is LGHNA, CDR2 YNFKEQ. DNA for the CDR3: TGTGCCAGCAGCCAAGGGGTAGCGGGGGGCCTAAGCTCCTACGAGCAGTACTTC. Translated, it gives CASSQGVAGGLSSYEQYF.

This clonotype was counted at least ten times. The gene calls are TRBV29-1 and TRBJ2-1, with TRBD2 identical over 10 bases. From germline, CDR1 is SQVTM and CDR2 ANQGSEA. Germline trimming cut 5 bases from V and 7 bases from J; bases unmatched to any gene: 8. This CDR3 is built from 14 residues. DNA of the CDR3: TGCAGCGTTCCGACCGGGACTAGCGAAAATGAGCAGTTCTTC. As protein: CSVPTGTSENEQFF.

This clonotype occurred many times. CDR3 residues: CASSIGRGGEQYF. CDR3 sequence (DNA): TGTGCCAGCAGTATCGGGAGGGGGGGCGAGCAGTACTTC. The gene calls are TRBV12-3 or TRBV12-4 and TRBJ2-7, with TRBD2 matching 8 bases. This CDR3 contains 13 residues. Trimming cost V 5 bases and J 6 bases; bases outside gene matches: 6.

This clonotype was seen repeatedly, ten times or more. This chain links TRBV24-1 with TRBJ2-1; D remains ambiguous. The CDR3 has 17 amino acids. Trimming cost V 4 bases and J 3 bases, with 18 bases left between them. CDR1 KGHDR and CDR2 SFDVKD come from the germline V gene. The CDR3 reads CATSEVSQFVGYNEQFF. As DNA, the CDR3 is TGTGCCACCAGTGAAGTTTCCCAATTCGTTGGCTACAATGAGCAGTTCTTC.